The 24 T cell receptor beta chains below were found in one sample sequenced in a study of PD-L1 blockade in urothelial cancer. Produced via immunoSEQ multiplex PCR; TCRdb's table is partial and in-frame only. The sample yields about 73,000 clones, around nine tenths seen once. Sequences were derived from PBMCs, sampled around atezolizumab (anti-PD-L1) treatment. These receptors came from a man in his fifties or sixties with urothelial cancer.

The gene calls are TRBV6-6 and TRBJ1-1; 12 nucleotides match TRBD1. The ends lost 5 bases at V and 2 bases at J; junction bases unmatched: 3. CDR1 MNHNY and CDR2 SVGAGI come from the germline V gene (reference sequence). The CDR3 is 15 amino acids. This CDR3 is CASSKGQGANTEAFF. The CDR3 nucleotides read TGTGCCAGCAGTAAGGGACAGGGGGCAAACACTGAAGCTTTCTTT.

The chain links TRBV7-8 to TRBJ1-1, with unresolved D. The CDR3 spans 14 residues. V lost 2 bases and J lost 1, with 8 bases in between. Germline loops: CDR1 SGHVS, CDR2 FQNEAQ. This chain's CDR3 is CASSLSGGNTEAFF. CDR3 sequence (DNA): TGTGCCAGCAGCTTAAGTGGCGGGAACACTGAAGCTTTCTTT. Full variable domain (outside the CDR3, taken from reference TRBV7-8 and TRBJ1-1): GAGVSQSPRYKVAKRGQDVALRCDPISGHVSLFWYQQALGQGPEFLTYFQNEAQLDKSGLPSDRFFAERPEGSVSTLKIQRTQQEDSAVYLCASSLSGGNTEAFFGQGTRLTVV.

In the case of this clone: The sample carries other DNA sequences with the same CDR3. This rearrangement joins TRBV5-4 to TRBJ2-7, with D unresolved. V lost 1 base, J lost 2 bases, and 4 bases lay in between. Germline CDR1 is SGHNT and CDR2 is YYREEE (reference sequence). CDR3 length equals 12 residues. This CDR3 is CASSLNTYEQYF. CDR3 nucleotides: TGTGCCAGCAGCTTGAACACCTACGAGCAGTACTTC.

CDR3 bases: TGCGCCAGCAGCCTGGATCAGGGTGGGACTGAAGCTTTCTTT. Its translation: CASSLDQGGTEAFF. The chain employs TRBV5-1 and TRBJ1-1; a weak D match, TRBD1 (5 bases). Germline-derived CDR1 and CDR2 are SGHRS and YFSETQ. The CDR3 contains 14 residues. V shed 4 bases and J shed 5 bases, with 15 bases lying between them. The entire variable domain, with the rest obtained from reference TRBV5-1 and TRBJ1-1, is as follows: KAGVTQTPRYLIKTRGQQVTLSCSPISGHRSVSWYQQTPGQGLQFLFEYFSETQRNKGNFPGRFSGRQFSNSRSEMNVSTLELGDSALYLCASSLDQGGTEAFFGQGTRLTVV.

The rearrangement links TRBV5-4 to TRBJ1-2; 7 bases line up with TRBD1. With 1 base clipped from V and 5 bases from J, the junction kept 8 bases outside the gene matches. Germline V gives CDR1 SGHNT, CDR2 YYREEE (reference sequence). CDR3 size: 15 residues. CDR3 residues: CASSLTRDSRYGYTF. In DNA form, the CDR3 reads TGTGCCAGCAGCTTGACCCGGGACAGTAGGTATGGCTACACCTTC.

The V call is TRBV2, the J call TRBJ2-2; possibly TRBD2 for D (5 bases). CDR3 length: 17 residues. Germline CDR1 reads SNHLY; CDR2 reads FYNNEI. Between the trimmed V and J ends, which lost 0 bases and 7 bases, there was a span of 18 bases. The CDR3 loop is CASSEALSYPGGGELFF. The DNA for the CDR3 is TGTGCCAGCAGTGAAGCCCTATCCTACCCCGGAGGCGGGGAGCTGTTTTTT.

In DNA, the CDR3 is TGTGCCAGCAGCCTAGGTGGCAGGGAAACCGGGGAGCTGTTTTTT. Protein: CASSLGGRETGELFF. The genes are TRBV7-3 and TRBJ2-2; tentatively, D is TRBD1 (5 bases). Trimming left V 5 bases short and J 5 bases short, with 15 bases between. The germline V gene encodes CDR1 SGHTA and CDR2 FQGTGA. This CDR3 comprises 15 residues. The full variable domain, its missing parts supplied by reference TRBV7-3 and TRBJ2-2, is GAGVSQTPSNKVTEKGKYVELRCDPISGHTALYWYRQSLGQGPEFLIYFQGTGAADDSGLPNDRFFAVRPEGSVSTLKIQRTERGDSAVYLCASSLGGRETGELFFGEGSRLTVL.

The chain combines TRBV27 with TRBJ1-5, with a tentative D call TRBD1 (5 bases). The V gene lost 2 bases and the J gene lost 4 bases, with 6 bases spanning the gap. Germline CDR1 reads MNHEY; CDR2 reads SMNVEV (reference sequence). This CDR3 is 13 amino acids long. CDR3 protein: CASSLGANQPQHF. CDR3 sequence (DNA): TGTGCCAGCAGTTTAGGGGCTAATCAGCCCCAGCATTTT.

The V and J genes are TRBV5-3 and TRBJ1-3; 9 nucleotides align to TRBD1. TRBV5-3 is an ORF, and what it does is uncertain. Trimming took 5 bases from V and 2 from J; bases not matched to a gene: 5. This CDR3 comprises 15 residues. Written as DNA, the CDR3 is TGTGCCAGAAGGGGACAGGGAATGCCTGGAAACACCATATATTTT. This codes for CARRGQGMPGNTIYF.

Written as DNA, the CDR3 is TGTGCCAGCAGCTTTCCCGGGCCACTAGCATCCCAGTACTTC. This codes for CASSFPGPLASQYF. The chain joins TRBV5-4 to TRBJ2-5, with a possible D match to TRBD2 (6 bases). Germline lookup yields CDR1 SGHNT and CDR2 YYREEE (reference sequence). V shed 2 bases and J shed 9 bases, with 17 bases lying between them. This CDR3 region has 14 residues.

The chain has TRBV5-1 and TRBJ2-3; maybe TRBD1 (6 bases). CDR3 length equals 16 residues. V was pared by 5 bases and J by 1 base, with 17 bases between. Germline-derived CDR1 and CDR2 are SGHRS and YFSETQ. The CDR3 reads CASRLSPGTRTDTQYF. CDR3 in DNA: TGCGCCAGCAGACTAAGCCCCGGGACACGCACAGATACGCAGTATTTT. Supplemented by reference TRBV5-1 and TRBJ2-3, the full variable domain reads KAGVTQTPRYLIKTRGQQVTLSCSPISGHRSVSWYQQTPGQGLQFLFEYFSETQRNKGNFPGRFSGRQFSNSRSEMNVSTLELGDSALYLCASRLSPGTRTDTQYFGPGTRLTVL.

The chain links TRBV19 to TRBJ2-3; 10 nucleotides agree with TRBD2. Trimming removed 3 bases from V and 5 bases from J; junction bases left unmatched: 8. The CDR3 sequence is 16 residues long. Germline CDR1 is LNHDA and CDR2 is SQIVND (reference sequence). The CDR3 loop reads CASSIPGASGRDTQYF. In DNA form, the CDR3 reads TGTGCCAGTAGTATCCCCGGGGCTAGCGGGAGAGATACGCAGTATTTT.

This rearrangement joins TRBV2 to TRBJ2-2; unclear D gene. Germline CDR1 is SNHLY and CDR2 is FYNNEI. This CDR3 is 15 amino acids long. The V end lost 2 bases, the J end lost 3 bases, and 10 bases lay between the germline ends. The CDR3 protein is CASSESQADTGELFF. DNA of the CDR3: TGTGCCAGCAGTGAATCTCAGGCCGACACCGGGGAGCTGTTTTTT.

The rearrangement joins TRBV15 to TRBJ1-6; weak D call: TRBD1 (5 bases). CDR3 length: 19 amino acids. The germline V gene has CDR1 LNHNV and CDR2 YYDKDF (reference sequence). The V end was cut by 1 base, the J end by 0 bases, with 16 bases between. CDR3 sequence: CATSRGGLAASSYNSPLHF. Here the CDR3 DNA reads TGTGCCACCAGCAGAGGGGGCTTGGCAGCCAGCTCCTATAATTCACCCCTCCACTTT.

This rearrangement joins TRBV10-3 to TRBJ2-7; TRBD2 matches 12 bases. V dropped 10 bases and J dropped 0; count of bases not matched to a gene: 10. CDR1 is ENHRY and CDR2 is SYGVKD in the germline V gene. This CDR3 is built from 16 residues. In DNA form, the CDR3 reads TGTGCCACCTGTCCCGGGACTAGCGGGCCCTCCTACGAGCAGTACTTC. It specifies CATCPGTSGPSYEQYF.

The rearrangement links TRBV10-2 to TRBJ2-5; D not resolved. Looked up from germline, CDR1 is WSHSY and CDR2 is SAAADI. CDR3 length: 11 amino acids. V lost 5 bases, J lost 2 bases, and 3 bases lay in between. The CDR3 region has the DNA TGCGCCAGCAGTCCACAAGAGACCCAGTACTTC. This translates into CASSPQETQYF.

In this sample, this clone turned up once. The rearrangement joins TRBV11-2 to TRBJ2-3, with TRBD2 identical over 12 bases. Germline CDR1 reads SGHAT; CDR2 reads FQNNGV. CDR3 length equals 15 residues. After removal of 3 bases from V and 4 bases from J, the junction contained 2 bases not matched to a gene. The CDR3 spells CASSLTSGSPDTQYF. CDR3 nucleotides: TGTGCCAGCAGCTTGACTAGCGGGAGTCCAGATACGCAGTATTTT.

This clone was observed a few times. CDR3 region: CASSHDSGGGGNQPQHF. CDR3 coding DNA: TGTGCCAGCTCACACGATTCGGGGGGCGGAGGCAATCAGCCCCAGCATTTT. V and J are TRBV18 and TRBJ1-5; maybe TRBD1 (6 bases). Germline V gene lookup returns CDR1 KGHSH and CDR2 LQKENI. The CDR3 length is 17 residues. V dropped 4 bases and J dropped 2 bases, with 18 bases sitting between them.

CDR3 nucleotide sequence: TGTGCCAGCAGTGAATCACAGGGGGCTCCGTATGGCTACACCTTC. This encodes CASSESQGAPYGYTF. V and J are TRBV2 and TRBJ1-2; 9 bases are shared with TRBD1. The J segment lost 5 bases and the V segment lost 2 bases, leaving 6 bases of the junction unmatched. Germline V gene lookup returns CDR1 SNHLY and CDR2 FYNNEI. This CDR3 is built from 15 residues.

CDR3 in DNA: TGCGCCAGCAGCCGGGACACGACGGGAAACACCGGGGAGCTGTTTTTT. Its protein product is CASSRDTTGNTGELFF. The gene calls are TRBV5-1 and TRBJ2-2; D perhaps matches TRBD1 (6 bases). Per germline, CDR1 SGHRS and CDR2 YFSETQ. The V and J ends lost 4 bases and 2 bases respectively, with 15 bases between them. The CDR3 has 16 residues.

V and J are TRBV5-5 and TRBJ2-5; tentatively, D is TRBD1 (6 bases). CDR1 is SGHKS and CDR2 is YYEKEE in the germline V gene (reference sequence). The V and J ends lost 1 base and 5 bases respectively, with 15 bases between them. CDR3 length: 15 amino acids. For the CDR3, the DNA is TGTGCCAGCAGCTTGTCCAGGGGCTGGATGGAGACCCAGTACTTC. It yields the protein CASSLSRGWMETQYF.

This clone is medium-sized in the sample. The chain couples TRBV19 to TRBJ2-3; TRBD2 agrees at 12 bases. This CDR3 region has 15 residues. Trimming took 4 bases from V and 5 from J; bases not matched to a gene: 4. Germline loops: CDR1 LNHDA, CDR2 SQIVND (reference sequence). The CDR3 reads CASSRLAGAVDTQYF. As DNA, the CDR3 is TGTGCCAGTAGTAGACTAGCGGGAGCCGTAGATACGCAGTATTTT.

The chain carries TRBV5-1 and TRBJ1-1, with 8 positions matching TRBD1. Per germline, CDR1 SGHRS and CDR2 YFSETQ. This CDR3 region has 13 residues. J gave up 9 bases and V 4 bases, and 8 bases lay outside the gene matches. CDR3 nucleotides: TGCGCCAGCAGCCCCAACAGGGGGGATCAAGCTTTCTTT. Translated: CASSPNRGDQAFF.

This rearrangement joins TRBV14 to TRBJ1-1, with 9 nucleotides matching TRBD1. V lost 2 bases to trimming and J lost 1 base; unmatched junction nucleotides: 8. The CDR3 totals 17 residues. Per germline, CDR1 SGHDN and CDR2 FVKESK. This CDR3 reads CASSQLYRGRENTEAFF. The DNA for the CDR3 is TGTGCCAGCAGCCAACTTTACAGGGGGCGCGAGAACACTGAAGCTTTCTTT.